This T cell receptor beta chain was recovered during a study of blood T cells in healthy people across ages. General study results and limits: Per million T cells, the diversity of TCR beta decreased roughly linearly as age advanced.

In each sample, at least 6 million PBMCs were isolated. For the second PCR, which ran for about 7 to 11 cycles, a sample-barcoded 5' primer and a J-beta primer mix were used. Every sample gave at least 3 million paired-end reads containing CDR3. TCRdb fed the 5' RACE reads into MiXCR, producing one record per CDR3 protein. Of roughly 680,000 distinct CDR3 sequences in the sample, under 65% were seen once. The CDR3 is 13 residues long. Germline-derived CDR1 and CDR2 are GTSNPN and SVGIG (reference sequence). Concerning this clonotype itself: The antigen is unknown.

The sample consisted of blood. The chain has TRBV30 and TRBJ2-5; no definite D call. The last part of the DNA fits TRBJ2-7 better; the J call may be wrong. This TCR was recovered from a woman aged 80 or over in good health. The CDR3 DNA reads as TGTGCCTGGAGTCAAGAACTTACATACGAGCAGTACTTC. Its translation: CAWSQELTYEQYF.